The 24 T cell receptor beta chains given below trace back to one sample, sequenced in a study of blood T cell repertoires in COVID-19 (dated by TCRdb to 2019 to 2021). The library relied on the immunoSEQ multiplex PCR assay. What TCRdb holds here is the immuneACCESS table cut down to in-frame rearrangements. Part of the clones is not present; checked against another copy, under half of the missing clones reflect an unresolved V gene, and the others are unexplained. This sample is represented by about 430,000 clones; over 75% of them were singletons. The ten most abundant clones make up roughly 1.1% of the sample. Sequencing was performed on PBMCs or T cells enriched from blood (not recorded which). The receptor source for this set is a man aged 30 to 39 who had recovered from COVID-19.

V is TRBV6-5 and J is TRBJ1-5, with a possible D match to TRBD1 (6 bases). Germline assignment: CDR1 MNHEY and CDR2 SVGAGI. There are 14 residues in the CDR3. V was pared by 6 bases and J by 5 bases, with 14 bases between. CDR3 amino acids: CASSSISGDQPQHF. The CDR3 DNA sequence: TGTGCCAGCAGCTCAATATCAGGGGATCAGCCCCAGCATTTT.

The CDR3 DNA is TGTGCCAGCAGCCCAGGGGGCCTCTCCTACGAGCAGTACTTC. Amino acids: CASSPGGLSYEQYF. The chain couples TRBV9 to TRBJ2-7; 8 nucleotides align to TRBD1. The ends lost 4 bases at V and 0 bases at J; junction bases unmatched: 3. This CDR3 comprises 14 residues. Germline-derived CDR1 and CDR2 are SGDLS and YYNGEE.

The V gene is TRBV11-2, the J gene TRBJ2-4, with D maybe TRBD2 (7 bases). Germline CDR1 reads SGHAT; CDR2 reads FQNNGV. The CDR3 is 15 amino acids. Trimming stripped 3 bases from V and 5 bases from J, with 14 bases between. This chain's CDR3 is CASSLYGEGENIQYF. The CDR3 nucleotides read TGTGCCAGCAGCTTGTATGGGGAGGGGGAAAACATTCAGTACTTC.

V usage is TRBV29-1 and J usage is TRBJ2-7; 10 bases line up with TRBD1. Per the germline V gene, CDR1 is SQVTM and CDR2 is ANQGSEA. The V gene end was trimmed by 4 bases and the J gene end by 7 bases; junction bases not matched to a gene: 10. This CDR3 spans 14 amino acids. CDR3 DNA sequence: TGCAGCGTTGTCCGTGGGACAGGGGTTGAGGAGCAGTACTTC. Translated: CSVVRGTGVEEQYF.

V gene TRBV19 combines with J gene TRBJ2-5; 7 bases match TRBD2. This CDR3 is built from 16 residues. V was pared by 1 base and J by 4 bases, with 9 bases of the junction left unmatched. Germline V lookup: CDR1 LNHDA, CDR2 SQIVND (reference sequence). The DNA for the CDR3 is TGTGCCAGTAGTATAGTGCCAATGGGGGGGTTAGAGACCCAGTACTTC. Protein: CASSIVPMGGLETQYF.

The V call is TRBV13, the J call TRBJ2-1; tentative D call: TRBD1 (5 bases). This CDR3 has 14 residues. Germline-derived CDR1 and CDR2 are PRHDT and FYEKMQ (reference sequence). Trimming removed 5 bases at V and 9 bases at J, with 17 bases between. The CDR3 reads CASSAYRPVGEQFF. CDR3 nucleotide sequence: TGTGCCAGCAGCGCCTACAGGCCGGTGGGTGAGCAGTTCTTC.

The chain carries TRBV2 and TRBJ1-3; a weak D match, TRBD1 (6 bases). V was shortened by 7 bases and J by 1 base, with 14 bases between the two germline ends. Germline V CDR1 and CDR2: SNHLY, FYNNEI. CDR3 size: 15 residues. In DNA, the CDR3 is TGTGCCAGCATCCCCGGACAGCCGTCTGGAAACACCATATATTTT. It is translated as CASIPGQPSGNTIYF.

This chain connects TRBV27 to TRBJ2-3; 9 positions match TRBD2. Germline V gene data show CDR1 as MNHEY and CDR2 as SMNVEV (reference sequence). This CDR3 has 16 amino acids. V gave up 4 bases and J gave up 2 bases; unmatched junction bases: 7. The CDR3 loop is CASSSVTSGFTDTQYF. DNA of the CDR3: TGTGCCAGCAGTTCCGTGACTAGCGGATTCACAGATACGCAGTATTTT.

In its sample, this clone was seen once. The rearrangement uses TRBV7-9 and TRBJ1-1; D possibly corresponds to TRBD1 (5 bases). Deletions cut 0 bases from V and 1 base from J, with 6 bases between. The CDR3 sequence is 14 residues long. CDR1 and CDR2 from the germline V gene are SEHNR and FQNEAQ (reference sequence). The CDR3 region is CASSLAGGNTEAFF. In DNA form, the CDR3 reads TGTGCCAGCAGCTTAGCCGGGGGGAACACTGAAGCTTTCTTT.

The CDR3: CASSLGGGGANVLTF. The CDR3 coding sequence is TGTGCCAGCAGTTTGGGGGGTGGTGGGGCCAACGTCCTGACTTTC. J is TRBJ2-6 and V is TRBV6-5, with D possibly TRBD2 on 6 matching bases. The CDR3 extends over 15 amino acids. The V gene's germline CDR1 is MNHEY and CDR2 SVGAGI. Trimming stripped 4 bases from V and 3 bases from J, with 10 bases between.

The chain employs TRBV7-9 and TRBJ2-1; 7 bases fit TRBD1. The ends lost 2 bases at V and 0 bases at J; junction bases unmatched: 7. Germline assignment: CDR1 SEHNR and CDR2 FQNEAQ (reference sequence). The CDR3 contains 17 residues. The CDR3 spells CASSLTGDSSSYNEQFF. CDR3 coding DNA: TGTGCCAGCAGCTTAACAGGGGACAGTAGCTCCTACAATGAGCAGTTCTTC.

The J gene is TRBJ1-2, the V gene TRBV5-6, with D unclear. V lost 2 bases and J lost 2, with 16 bases in between. The CDR3 is 16 amino acids. Germline CDR1 SGHDT, CDR2 YYEEEE. The CDR3 nucleotides read TGTGCCAGCAGCTTAAGGGCTGCGAGGGCGAACTATGGCTACACCTTC. Amino acids: CASSLRAARANYGYTF.

The chain employs TRBV27 and TRBJ2-3; D perhaps matches TRBD1 (6 bases). Trimming took 2 bases from V and 1 from J, leaving 13 bases between them. Germline V gene lookup returns CDR1 MNHEY and CDR2 SMNVEV (reference sequence). The CDR3 contains 16 residues. The CDR3 is CASSLGQGLGTDTQYF. The CDR3 region has the DNA TGTGCCAGCAGTTTAGGGCAGGGGCTGGGCACAGATACGCAGTATTTT.

The chain is built from TRBV6-1 and TRBJ1-1, with D tentatively TRBD1 (6 bases). This CDR3 spans 13 amino acids. Trimming removed 3 bases from V and 3 bases from J, with 8 bases in between. The germline V gene encodes CDR1 MNHNS and CDR2 SASEGT. The CDR3 sequence: CASSDQGHTEAFF. Written as DNA, the CDR3 is TGTGCCAGCAGTGACCAGGGGCACACTGAAGCTTTCTTT.

This clone was detected a few times. V gene TRBV4-1 combines with J gene TRBJ1-5; the D gene is possibly TRBD1 (5 bases). Germline V gives CDR1 MGHRA, CDR2 YSYEKL. The CDR3 extends over 15 amino acids. Trimming removed 1 base from V and 7 bases from J, with 14 bases in between. This CDR3 reads CASSQGGGTGQPQHF. The CDR3 DNA sequence: TGCGCCAGCAGCCAAGGGGGAGGGACCGGCCAGCCCCAGCATTTT.

This chain links TRBV18 with TRBJ2-1; D perhaps matches TRBD2 (5 bases). CDR1 is KGHSH, CDR2 LQKENI, per germline. V lost 6 bases to trimming and J lost 7 bases, with 16 bases between them. The CDR3 contains 14 residues. CDR3 residues: CASSPFGNRNEQFF. The CDR3 region has the DNA TGTGCCAGCTCGCCTTTCGGGAATAGGAATGAGCAGTTCTTC. The complete variable domain, with remaining parts taken from reference TRBV18 and TRBJ2-1, reads NAGVMQNPRHLVRRRGQEARLRCSPMKGHSHVYWYRQLPEEGLKFMVYLQKENIIDESGMPKERFSAEFPKEGPSILRIQQVVRGDSAAYFCASSPFGNRNEQFFGPGTRLTVL.

The rearrangement joins TRBV28 to TRBJ1-2, with D maybe TRBD1 (5 bases). This CDR3 is built from 16 residues. CDR1 MDHEN and CDR2 SYDVKM come from the germline V gene. The V end was cut by 7 bases, the J end by 1 base, with 19 bases between. CDR3 sequence: CASNQNPGGSNYGYTF. CDR3 nucleotide sequence: TGTGCCAGCAATCAAAACCCGGGGGGAAGTAACTATGGCTACACCTTC.

The V call is TRBV19, the J call TRBJ2-7; 8 bases are shared with TRBD1. Trimming removed 4 bases from V and 2 bases from J; junction bases left unmatched: 10. Germline V gene lookup returns CDR1 LNHDA and CDR2 SQIVND (reference sequence). The CDR3 length is 16 residues. The CDR3 DNA follows: TGTGCCAGTAGTACCGACAGGGGCCTCGGGGCCTACGAGCAGTACTTC. Protein: CASSTDRGLGAYEQYF.

The table lists this clone with a count of one. J is TRBJ2-2 and V is TRBV9; 10 bases are shared with TRBD1. CDR1 is SGDLS, CDR2 YYNGEE, per germline. V lost 2 bases and J lost 5; bases outside the gene matches: 21. This CDR3 has 21 residues. CDR3 in amino acids: CASSVSSARDRGLLNTGELFF. The CDR3 DNA follows: TGTGCCAGCAGCGTCTCATCGGCCCGGGACAGGGGCCTCCTAAATACCGGGGAGCTGTTTTTT.

The chain couples TRBV28 to TRBJ1-5; TRBD1 matches 8 bases. The CDR3 loop spans 15 amino acids. V lost 6 bases to trimming and J lost 5 bases; unmatched junction nucleotides: 9. CDR1 is MDHEN and CDR2 is SYDVKM in the germline V gene. This chain's CDR3 is CASSMRQGLDQPQHF. CDR3 DNA sequence: TGTGCCAGCAGCATGCGACAGGGGCTGGATCAGCCCCAGCATTTT.

J is TRBJ2-2 and V is TRBV5-1; D ambiguous. Trimming left V 5 bases short and J 1 base short, with 12 bases between. CDR1 is SGHRS and CDR2 is YFSETQ in the germline V gene. CDR3 length: 15 residues. The CDR3: CASRPQAGNTGELFF. The CDR3 region has the DNA TGCGCCAGCAGGCCCCAGGCAGGGAACACCGGGGAGCTGTTTTTT.

The chain uses TRBV27 and TRBJ2-3; 11 bases map to TRBD2. The trim removed 6 bases at V and 3 bases at J, leaving 2 bases unmatched. Per the germline V gene, CDR1 is MNHEY and CDR2 is SMNVEV (reference sequence). The CDR3 length is 14 residues. The CDR3 sequence is CASRLAGATDTQYF. CDR3 sequence (DNA): TGTGCCAGCAGACTAGCGGGAGCGACAGATACGCAGTATTTT.

The gene calls are TRBV19 and TRBJ1-2; perhaps TRBD1 as D (5 bases). The CDR3 contains 15 residues. Germline loops: CDR1 LNHDA, CDR2 SQIVND (reference sequence). Between the trimmed V and J ends, which lost 7 bases and 8 bases, there was a span of 23 bases. CDR3 bases: TGTGCCAGTAAGGTGTCGTCGGGGGGTACAGACGGCTACACCTTC. This sequence encodes CASKVSSGGTDGYTF.

V is TRBV6-5 and J is TRBJ2-1; D might be TRBD2 (7 bases). This CDR3 is built from 15 residues. The V gene lost 6 bases and the J gene lost 2 bases, with 14 bases spanning the gap. Germline values: CDR1 MNHEY, CDR2 SVGAGI. CDR3 DNA: TGTGCCAGCAGGTACGCGGGGGACACCTACAATGAGCAGTTCTTC. Translating gives CASRYAGDTYNEQFF.